This T cell receptor (beta chain) was documented in a study of T-cell memory formation after mild COVID-19. There are a few counts of this clonotype. The antigen is unknown. Constant-segment primers served in 5'RACE that generated TCR alpha and TCR beta cDNA libraries bearing sample barcodes and UMIs. One entry per CDR3 protein results from TCRdb running MiXCR on the 5' RACE reads. This table holds about 110,000 distinct CDR3 sequences, 12% found once. Study results and limitations: Day 15 to 85 contracting clones showed balanced CD4/CD8; day 15 to 37 expanders favored CD4+. Pre-infection memory already had some responding clones, implying cross-reactive memory joined.

The germline V gene encodes CDR1 SGHDT and CDR2 YYEEEE. The CDR3 consists of 13 residues. Trimming removed 4 bases at V and 6 bases at J, with 13 bases between. V usage is TRBV5-6 and J usage is TRBJ1-1; D gene unclear. The sequencing sample was made of PBMCs or a T cell subset sorted from them (not recorded which). This sequence was found in an adult woman who had mild COVID-19 (a few samples of this study predate the infection). Cell type and time point are not known. CDR3 region: CASSISGIAEAFF. The CDR3 bases are TGTGCCAGCAGCATTTCTGGGATCGCTGAAGCTTTCTTT.